This T cell receptor (beta chain) derives from a study of blood T cell repertoires in COVID-19 (TCRdb year 2020). In terms of the full investigation: Samples from collaborators originated in the United States, Italy and Spain and spanned both the acute and convalescent phases of COVID-19. The prospective study material was composed of cDNA or gDNA derived from T cells, B-cell-depleted T cells, or PBMCs. Subjects who had been exposed to COVID-19, were actively infected with it, or had recovered from it provided the deeply sampled blood TCRbeta repertoires that made up the dataset. The repertoires were released in a freely available public database meant as a resource for research on the immune response to SARS-CoV-2. Samples were obtained from the ongoing ImmuneRACE study (first 160 participants) and from over 1,000 subjects provided by 6 global collaborators. A de-identified subject ID, COVID-19 status, age in years and sex were almost always included in the sample metadata. Where available, HLA class I and class II types were taken from metadata supplied by the sample provider and were not determined by assay-based typing.

There are 15 amino acids in the CDR3, from cysteine to phenylalanine inclusive. Solely the CDR3 DNA is kept, with 45 bases framed from the first base. Cut back by 0 bases and 0 bases, the V and J ends lie 7 bases apart. From a lookup of the germline V gene, CDR1 and CDR2 are SGDLS and YYNGEE. Results the study describes overall, beyond this receptor: The amount of clinical and demographic metadata varied by source and participant and was provided uncurated.

Enrolling through a virtual design, the prospective study's participants ranged in age from roughly 18 to 100 years and lived across approximately 25 United States geographic areas. To assign participants to cohorts, the prospective study relied on clinical history that participants themselves reported in a screening survey and a study questionnaire. In the prospective study, whole blood, serum and a nasopharyngeal or oropharyngeal swab were collected from each participant by mobile phlebotomists. Over a roughly two-month period, participants in the prospective study had the option of providing additional blood draws and questionnaires. Prospective study blood samples were shipped either frozen or at room temperature before DNA extraction. As for this clone: Its antigen target is currently unknown. One base away there is no much larger clone; base qualities are not given. Other DNA sequences in this specimen translate into the identical CDR3.

TCRbeta CDR3 regions were amplified from genomic DNA by means of the immunoSEQ Assay, a bias-controlled multiplex PCR. As for the original processing: The number of nucleated cells in each sample was estimated by amplification of reference gene primers within the assay. Sequence reads were collapsed and filtered to measure the absolute abundance of every unique TCRbeta CDR3 rearrangement. Productive Simpson clonality was computed per sample as the square root of Simpson's diversity index over productive rearrangements. This immuneACCESS table, as held by TCRdb, lists in-frame sequences with V and J called but not all clones. Of the missing ones, under half trace to an unresolved V gene in checked studies; the others have no known cause. From that table come the V and J calls and clone size; the DNA was used to work out D and trimming. This sample comprises 380,000 or so clones, over 75% of them detected only once. Around 0.97% of the sample comes from the top ten.

Sequencing was carried out using PBMCs or T cells enriched from blood (not recorded which). The V gene is TRBV9 and the J gene is TRBJ2-1, with TRBD1 as a weak D call on 6 bases. The sequence came from a woman aged 25 to 39 with acute COVID-19. The CDR3 sequence is CASSVGRGSYNEQFF. The DNA is as follows: TGTGCCAGCAGCGTAGGCAGGGGCTCCTACAATGAGCAGTTCTTC.